This TCR beta chain was observed in a study of blood T cells in healthy people across ages. Through a sample-barcoded 5' primer and a J-beta primer mix, a second PCR was run for about 6 to 12 cycles. TCRdb re-derived calls from the 5' RACE reads in MiXCR, one entry per CDR3 protein. The profile shows over 750,000 distinct CDR3 sequences, approximately 25% of them singletons. The V end was cut by 6 bases, the J end by 2 bases, with 11 bases between. The CDR3 runs 14 residues. Germline loops: CDR1 MNHEY, CDR2 SVGEGT. Another study also made use of these data, one on T cells of mothers and their children.

Sequencing was performed on blood. This TCR derives from a boy under 18 in good health. This chain connects TRBV6-2 or TRBV6-3 to TRBJ2-1; possibly TRBD2 for D (6 bases). The CDR3 sequence is CASSRGNTYNEQFF. CDR3 in DNA: TGTGCCAGCAGCCGGGGGAACACCTACAATGAGCAGTTCTTC.